The rows below give T cell receptor beta chains drawn from one sample of a study of identical twins. Each CDR3 protein is one row after TCRdb ran MiXCR on the 5' RACE reads. The table includes some 190,000 distinct CDR3 sequences, about a sixth detected once. This sample was shared with a second study, whose subject was T cells expressing NK-cell markers.

Sequencing used CD8+ T cells sorted from blood. The receptors shown here come from a woman between 18 and 29 years old in good health. CDR3s include the opening cysteine and the closing phenylalanine or tryptophan. D genes are given only for firm matches. A clone size is listed for some rows: how often the clone was seen (once, few, many), or a class if it is expanded.

DNA: TGTGCCAGCAGGAAGGGACAGAACTATGGCTACACCTTC
CDR3: CASRKGQNYGYTF
D: TRBD1
size: few
V: TRBV7-2
J: TRBJ1-2

DNA: TGCAGCGTTGCGGCCGTCGGGATGAATGAGCAGTTCTTC
CDR3: CSVAAVGMNEQFF
D: .
size: many
V: TRBV29-1
J: TRBJ2-1

DNA: TGTGCCAGCAAGGTTTTAACGGGGTTACATGAGCAGTTCTTC
CDR3: CASKVLTGLHEQFF
D: .
size: few
V: TRBV2
J: TRBJ2-1

DNA: TGTGCCAGCAGCGTAGGCGGTACGAACACTGAAGCTTTCTTT
CDR3: CASSVGGTNTEAFF
D: .
size: few
V: TRBV9
J: TRBJ1-1

DNA: TGTGCCAGCCGACTAGCGGGGGGGCCCACAGATACGCAGTATTTT
CDR3: CASRLAGGPTDTQYF
D: TRBD2
size: few
V: TRBV7-9
J: TRBJ2-3

DNA: TGTGCCAGCAGCTTACCCACCTGGGACATTCAGTACTTC
CDR3: CASSLPTWDIQYF
D: .
size: .
V: TRBV7-9
J: TRBJ2-4

DNA: TGTGCCAGCAGTTACTCGATTGGCGAGCAGTACTTC
CDR3: CASSYSIGEQYF
D: .
size: few
V: TRBV6-2/TRBV6-3
J: TRBJ2-7

DNA: TGTGCCAGCAGTTCGGGGGGGGGTGAAAAACTGTTTTTT
CDR3: CASSSGGGEKLFF
D: .
size: .
V: TRBV6-6
J: TRBJ1-4

DNA: TGCGCCAGCAGTTTCGGGAGCAATCAGCCCCAGCATTTT
CDR3: CASSFGSNQPQHF
D: .
size: many
V: TRBV10-2
J: TRBJ1-5

DNA: TGTGCCAGCAGTGACAGACCCACCGGAGGATTAGAGACCCAGTACTTC
CDR3: CASSDRPTGGLETQYF
D: .
size: .
V: TRBV27
J: TRBJ2-5

DNA: TGTGCCACCAGCGCCGGGACCCCAGCCCGAAATGAAAAACTGTTTTTT
CDR3: CATSAGTPARNEKLFF
D: .
size: few
V: TRBV15
J: TRBJ1-4

DNA: TGCAGTGCTAGAGGGGGGCATTTGACCTACGAGCAGTACTTC
CDR3: CSARGGHLTYEQYF
D: .
size: .
V: TRBV20-1
J: TRBJ2-7

DNA: TGTGCCAGCAGCCCTGGAAACACCATATATTTT
CDR3: CASSPGNTIYF
D: .
size: many
V: TRBV18
J: TRBJ1-3

DNA: TGTGCCAGCAGCTTAAAGTCTCCGGGTTCGAGCTCCTACGAGCAGTACTTC
CDR3: CASSLKSPGSSSYEQYF
D: .
size: few
V: TRBV7-3
J: TRBJ2-7

DNA: TGTGCCAGCAGCGCTTATACGGACGGCTACAATGAGCAGTTCTTC
CDR3: CASSAYTDGYNEQFF
D: .
size: few
V: TRBV9
J: TRBJ2-1

DNA: TGTGCCAGCAGTTACAGCTCAGACGGCGAGCAGTACTTC
CDR3: CASSYSSDGEQYF
D: .
size: few
V: TRBV6-2/TRBV6-3
J: TRBJ2-7

DNA: TGTGCCAGCAGCCCCGCGACGGATCGCGGGCAGCCCCAGCATTTT
CDR3: CASSPATDRGQPQHF
D: .
size: .
V: TRBV7-9
J: TRBJ1-5

DNA: TGCAGTGCTAGGCTCCAAGGACTAGCGGGGGGAAATACGCAGTATTTT
CDR3: CSARLQGLAGGNTQYF
D: TRBD2
size: few
V: TRBV20-1
J: TRBJ2-3

DNA: TGTGCTAGCAGCGTGTTGAAGACCCAGTACTTC
CDR3: CASSVLKTQYF
D: .
size: .
V: TRBV7-7
J: TRBJ2-5

DNA: TGTGCCAGCAGCTCCGGGGTCTATAATTCACCCCTCCACTTT
CDR3: CASSSGVYNSPLHF
D: .
size: few
V: TRBV7-6
J: TRBJ1-6

DNA: TGCGCCAGCAGCCAATCCCCCAGCGGGAGTTCGGATGAGCAGTTCTTC
CDR3: CASSQSPSGSSDEQFF
D: TRBD2
size: .
V: TRBV4-3
J: TRBJ2-1

DNA: TGTGCCAGCAGCTCTCTTTTGAACACTGAAGCTTTCTTT
CDR3: CASSSLLNTEAFF
D: .
size: .
V: TRBV7-9
J: TRBJ1-1

DNA: TGCGCCAGCAGCCGCACTCCTGGGAGGTCAGGAAATGAGCAGTTCTTC
CDR3: CASSRTPGRSGNEQFF
D: .
size: .
V: TRBV4-3
J: TRBJ2-1

DNA: TGTGCCAGCAGTTTTTATGGGGGCGATGAGCAGTTCTTC
CDR3: CASSFYGGDEQFF
D: .
size: few
V: TRBV12-3/TRBV12-4
J: TRBJ2-1

DNA: TGCGCCAGCAGCTTGGATTGGGGTCAAGAGACCCAGTACTTC
CDR3: CASSLDWGQETQYF
D: .
size: .
V: TRBV5-1
J: TRBJ2-5

DNA: TGTGCCAGCAGCTTGGTTCGGAGCGAAGAAGCTTTCTTT
CDR3: CASSLVRSEEAFF
D: .
size: many
V: TRBV5-6
J: TRBJ1-1

DNA: TGTGCCAGCAGCTTGCAACAGGGCGGCTCCTACAATGAGCAGTTCTTC
CDR3: CASSLQQGGSYNEQFF
D: .
size: few
V: TRBV7-6
J: TRBJ2-1

DNA: TGCAGTGCTAGACCTTTAGCGGAGAACACCGGGGAGCTGTTTTTT
CDR3: CSARPLAENTGELFF
D: .
size: few
V: TRBV20-1
J: TRBJ2-2

DNA: TGTGCCAGCAGCAATAGCGGGAGTGGTAACCATGAGCAGTTCTTC
CDR3: CASSNSGSGNHEQFF
D: TRBD2
size: .
V: TRBV7-8
J: TRBJ2-1

DNA: TGTGCCAGCAGCCCACTACAGCGGATGAACACCGGGGAGCTGTTTTTT
CDR3: CASSPLQRMNTGELFF
D: .
size: .
V: TRBV3-1
J: TRBJ2-2

DNA: TGTGCCAGCAGTCAAAGGACTAGCGGGATTAGGGCTGAGCAGTTCTTC
CDR3: CASSQRTSGIRAEQFF
D: TRBD2
size: many
V: TRBV12-3/TRBV12-4
J: TRBJ2-1

DNA: TGTGCCAGCAGTTCCCTAGCGGGAGGGCCTTCGAATGAGCAGTTCTTC
CDR3: CASSSLAGGPSNEQFF
D: TRBD2
size: .
V: TRBV12-3/TRBV12-4
J: TRBJ2-1

DNA: TGTGCCAGCGCCGACTCATCGACAGGTTTCTATGGCTACACCTTC
CDR3: CASADSSTGFYGYTF
D: .
size: .
V: TRBV12-3/TRBV12-4
J: TRBJ1-2

DNA: TGCGCCAGCAGCCAATGGGGATCACGCGATGAGCAGTTCTTC
CDR3: CASSQWGSRDEQFF
D: .
size: many
V: TRBV4-1
J: TRBJ2-1

DNA: TGTGCCAGCAGCTCGGGAAGCCTCGCTTACACCGGGGAGCTGTTTTTT
CDR3: CASSSGSLAYTGELFF
D: .
size: few
V: TRBV7-9
J: TRBJ2-2

DNA: TGTGCCAGCAGCGGCACCATGGAAATGATGGCTTTCTTT
CDR3: CASSGTMEMMAFF
D: .
size: .
V: TRBV7-9
J: TRBJ1-1

DNA: TGCAGCGTTGATGCCCGCAGCGGCTACACCTTC
CDR3: CSVDARSGYTF
D: .
size: few
V: TRBV29-1
J: TRBJ1-2

DNA: TGCAGCGTTGAAGAGTTCGTCGGGGAGCTGTTTTTT
CDR3: CSVEEFVGELFF
D: .
size: few
V: TRBV29-1
J: TRBJ2-2

DNA: TGTGCCAGCTCCGGGGGGGGCCTGGCGGGTGAAGCTTTCTTT
CDR3: CASSGGGLAGEAFF
D: .
size: .
V: TRBV6-1
J: TRBJ1-1

DNA: TGCGCCAGCAGCAAAAGGGCCGGGGGCAGAAACTATGGCTACACCTTC
CDR3: CASSKRAGGRNYGYTF
D: .
size: .
V: TRBV21-1
J: TRBJ1-2